These 2 T cell receptor beta chains came from one sample sequenced in a study of CD8+ T cells in alopecia areata. Investigators isolated RNA and reverse transcribed it into cDNA to act as the sequencing template. The table came from immunoSEQ multiplex PCR; TCRdb's copy has only in-frame clones and leaves some out. The sample lists some 200,000 clones; more than 55% were seen once. Treatment given: oral pan-JAK inhibitor, 5-10 mg twice daily. Here the sequenced sample was CD4+ T cells sorted from blood, taken at week 4, from a patient treated with tofacitinib. Receptor source: a human donor with alopecia areata.

The chain is built from TRBV30 and TRBJ2-7, with D tentatively TRBD1 (6 bases). Deletions cut 4 bases from V and 3 bases from J, with 13 bases between. Germline-derived CDR1 and CDR2 are GTSNPN and SVGIG (reference sequence). The CDR3 runs 13 residues. The CDR3: CAWIGQGNYEQYF. CDR3 nucleotides: TGTGCCTGGATCGGGCAGGGGAACTACGAGCAGTACTTC. Together with reference TRBV30 and TRBJ2-7, the CDR3 gives the full variable domain: SQTIHQWPATLVQPVGSPLSLECTVEGTSNPNLYWYRQAAGRGLQLLFYSVGIGQISSEVPQNLSASRPQDRQFILSSKKLLLSDSGFYLCAWIGQGNYEQYFGPGTRLTVT.

There are a few counts of this clone. The chain has TRBV5-4 and TRBJ2-5, with 8 bases aligning to TRBD2. There are 15 residues in the CDR3. V gave up 2 bases and J gave up 5 bases; unmatched junction bases: 8. The germline CDR1 and CDR2 sequences are SGHNT and YYREEE (reference sequence). The CDR3 reads CASSFDGGAGETQYF. CDR3 coding DNA: TGTGCCAGCAGCTTTGACGGGGGGGCCGGGGAGACCCAGTACTTC.